This T cell receptor beta chain was obtained from a study of T-cell reconstitution after alpha-beta-depleted transplantation in children. Preparation of the TCRbeta library was carried out with unique molecular identifiers. TCRdb itself ran the PCR reads through MiXCR, one entry per CDR3 protein. The top ten hold roughly 30% of the sample, which has 200,000 to 250,000 distinct CDR3 sequences, roughly 10% seen once. General observations from the study: From newly produced T cells came most of the T-cell counts and diversity one year after transplant. Several hundred expanded graft clones reportedly were the source of alpha-beta T cells about two months after transplant.

This clonotype has a count of ten or more. The antigen is unknown. The CDR3 loop spans 12 amino acids. Germline CDR1 reads LNHNV; CDR2 reads YYDKDF (reference sequence). V was pared by 1 base and J by 6 bases, with 7 bases between. Sequences were derived from PBMCs, sampled before TCRalphabeta/CD19-depleted stem cell transplant. V is TRBV15 and J is TRBJ2-7; D is unclear. This receptor was identified in a child less than two years old with acute myeloid leukemia, due to receive a stem cell transplant. The CDR3 region is CATSRVAREQYF. The CDR3 DNA reads TGTGCCACCAGCAGAGTTGCCCGCGAGCAGTACTTC.